This TCR beta chain was found in a study of identical twins. The length of the CDR3 is 16 residues. V shed 7 bases and J 1 base; nucleotides not matched to a gene: 10. From the 5' RACE reads, TCRdb called clonotypes with MiXCR, one entry per CDR3 protein. The sample yields more than 600,000 distinct CDR3 sequences, over 15% seen once. This sample also appeared in a second study, on T cells expressing NK-cell markers. From that report: The authors derived TCR beta repertoires from sorted CD3+CD56+NKG2C+, CD3+CD56+NKG2C- and CD3+CD56-NKG2C+ T cells.

Sequenced input: PBMCs. This TCR was recovered from a woman younger than 35 in good health. This chain uses TRBV12-3 or TRBV12-4 with TRBJ2-3, with TRBD2 matching 8 bases. The CDR3 loop reads CASTRRVAGRTDTQYF. CDR3 nucleotides: TGTGCCAGCACCCGACGGGTAGCGGGACGCACAGATACGCAGTATTTT.